The 26 T cell receptor beta chains below all came from one sample that was sequenced in a study of tumor-infiltrating lymphocytes in primary liver carcinoma (dated by TCRdb to 2015 to 2018). Total RNA and DNA were co-extracted from approximately 20-30 mg of bulk tissue with the AllPrep DNA/RNA mini kit, without cell sorting. Instrument on record: Illumina HiSeq 2500. TCRbeta-specific cDNA was reverse-transcribed from approximately 0.5 ug total RNA using a constant-region primer and ProtoScript II reverse transcriptase. The TCRbeta libraries were prepared through three rounds of nested multiplex PCR following a slightly modified ARM-PCR procedure. Each of the first two PCR rounds ran for about 10 cycles and used multiplex TRBV1-TRBV30 forward primers together with a Cbeta reverse primer. The public reads were reprocessed in TCRdb via fastp at Q25 and MiXCR, keeping in-frame beta chains. Identical CDR3 protein sequences are pooled into one entry, listed with their most common genes and DNA. The sample profile shows around 35,000 distinct CDR3 sequences; about 75% of them were found once. Together, the top ten hold 37% of the sample.

The specimen sequenced was tumor-adjacent normal liver tissue. All receptors derive from a man aged 35 to 55 with primary liver carcinoma and hepatitis B virus infection.

This clonotype was seen only once. The rearrangement uses TRBV6-1 and TRBJ1-5, with 9 bases that match TRBD1. J was trimmed by 6 bases and V by 7 bases; bases with no gene match: 7. Germline CDR1 reads MNHNS; CDR2 reads SASEGT. The CDR3 covers 14 residues. The CDR3 nucleotides read TGTGCCAGCAACCTACAGGGGGCCGCTCAGCCCCAGCATTTT. It encodes CASNLQGAAQPQHF.

As to this clonotype: At one end, the junction sequence differs from germline, possibly due to a read error. The chain carries TRBV11-2 and TRBJ2-4, with 10 positions matching TRBD1. The CDR3 spans 14 residues. Germline loops: CDR1 SGHAT, CDR2 FQNNGV. The CDR3: CTSSSGTGDNVQYF. The CDR3 DNA reads as TGCACCAGCAGCTCTGGGACAGGGGATAACGTTCAGTACTTC.

Notes on this clonotype: A junction boundary mismatches the germline segment, possibly from a read error. The chain has TRBV5-6 and TRBJ2-3; 8 nucleotides align to TRBD1. The J call is uncertain, as TRBJ1-5 better fits the DNA end. The CDR3 spans 14 residues. Germline-derived CDR1 and CDR2 are SGHDT and YYEEEE. The CDR3 DNA reads as TGTGTCAGCAGCTTGCAGGGGGCAACAGATATGCAGCATTTT. Translated: CVSSLQGATDMQHF.

Concerning this clonotype: At one boundary the junction diverges from the germline segment, which might be a read error. The chain couples TRBV11-1 to TRBJ2-4; tentatively, D is TRBD2 (6 bases). The CDR3 sequence is 17 residues long. The germline CDR1 and CDR2 sequences are SGHAT and FQDESV (reference sequence). Here the CDR3 reads CASRFPRTNGTKNIQYF. The CDR3 DNA reads TGTGCCAGCAGATTTCCCAGGACTAACGGGACCAAGAACATTCAGTACTTC.

In this sample, this clonotype turned up once. An end of the junction differs from the germline gene, which may be a read error. The CDR3 DNA is TGTGCCAGCAGAATAGGAAAGACTAGCGGGGCCTCACGGTTCGGCAATAAGCAGTTTTTC. The encoded protein is CASRIGKTSGASRFGNKQFF. The chain links TRBV11-1 to TRBJ2-1; the match to TRBD2 covers 11 bases. Germline CDR1 and CDR2: SGHAT and FQDESV (reference sequence). The CDR3 has 20 amino acids. The full variable domain, its missing parts supplied by reference TRBV11-1 and TRBJ2-1, is EAEVAQSPRYKITEKSQAVAFWCDPISGHATLYWYRQILGQGPELLVQFQDESVVDDSQLPKDRFSAERLKGVDSTLKIQPAELGDSAMYLCASRIGKTSGASRFGNKQFFGPGTRLTVL.

With respect to this clonotype: This may be a read error, as it is one base from a much larger clone. The gene calls are TRBV6-5 and TRBJ1-2; D perhaps matches TRBD1 (6 bases). This CDR3 is built from 15 residues. Germline CDR1 is MNHEY and CDR2 is SVGAGI. CDR3: CASSAPARGNHGCTF. CDR3 coding DNA: TGTGCCAGCAGTGCACCCGCCAGGGGAAATCATGGCTGCACCTTC.

The chain carries TRBV29-1 and TRBJ2-7; TRBD1 agrees at 8 bases. Germline lookup yields CDR1 SQVTM and CDR2 ANQGSEA. V lost 8 bases, J lost 6 bases, and 9 bases stayed unmatched. The CDR3 runs to 12 residues. This CDR3 reads CSLLTGAPEQYF. The CDR3 nucleotides read TGCAGCCTGCTGACAGGGGCCCCCGAGCAGTACTTC.

About this clonotype: Germline is not matched at one junction end, which may reflect a read error. J is TRBJ2-1 and V is TRBV29-1; maybe TRBD2 (5 bases). Germline V lookup: CDR1 SQVTM, CDR2 ANQGSEA. The CDR3 spans 14 residues. Here the CDR3 DNA reads TGCAGCGCTGATGTCGCGGGCCTCTACCATGAGCAGCTCTTC. Translated, it gives CSADVAGLYHEQLF.

The chain links TRBV9 to TRBJ2-1, with 7 bases that match TRBD2. The ends lost 4 bases at V and 5 bases at J; junction bases unmatched: 12. Germline V lookup: CDR1 SGDLS, CDR2 YYNGEE. This CDR3 is built from 16 residues. CDR3 sequence: CASSPWGSGIHNEQFF. In DNA form, the CDR3 reads TGTGCCAGCAGCCCATGGGGGAGCGGGATACACAATGAGCAGTTCTTC. The complete variable domain, with remaining parts taken from reference TRBV9 and TRBJ2-1, reads DSGVTQTPKHLITATGQRVTLRCSPRSGDLSVYWYQQSLDQGLQFLIQYYNGEERAKGNILERFSAQQFPDLHSELNLSSLELGDSALYFCASSPWGSGIHNEQFFGPGTRLTVL.

Details on this clonotype: Possible read error: a much larger clone is one base away. This chain links TRBV2 with TRBJ1-1, with D perhaps TRBD1 (5 bases). V was cut by 5 bases and J by 3 bases, with 13 bases left in between. In germline, CDR1 is SNHLY, CDR2 FYNNEI. The CDR3 length is 14 residues. The CDR3 sequence is CASSLGAVDTEAFF. The CDR3 DNA reads TGTGCCAGCAGTTTAGGGGCCGTGGACACTGAAGCTTTCTTT.

J is TRBJ2-4 and V is TRBV11-2; 8 bases line up with TRBD1. The CDR3 has 14 residues. Germline V gives CDR1 SGHAT, CDR2 FQNNGV. The CDR3, as DNA: TGTACCATCAGCTCCGAGACAGGGGATAACATTCAGTACTTC. Translation gives CTISSETGDNIQYF. Looking up the rest from reference TRBV11-2 and TRBJ2-4 gives the full variable domain: EAGVAQSPRYKIIEKRQSVAFWCNPISGHATLYWYQQILGQGPKLLIQFQNNGVVDDSQLPKDRFSAERLKGVDSTLKIQPAKLEDSAVYLCTISSETGDNIQYFGAGTRLSVL.

Note on this clonotype: This likely comes from a read error, as the CDR3 has no conserved phenylalanine or tryptophan at its end. The limits of the CDR3 on the DNA are not certain, so only TCRdb's listed CDR3 is given. The rearrangement joins TRBV12-2 to TRBJ1-1. TRBV12-2 is listed as a pseudogene. Both ends counted, the CDR3 spans 18 residues. The CDR3 here is CASRLISRGGFMNTEAFY.

This clonotype was seen ten or more times. The V gene is TRBV28, the J gene TRBJ1-1; D uncertain. V was pared by 2 bases and J by 7 bases, with 8 bases between. CDR1 and CDR2 from the germline V gene are MDHEN and SYDVKM. The length of the CDR3 is 12 residues. CDR3: CASSLTRLEAFF. CDR3 coding DNA: TGTGCCAGCAGTTTAACGAGACTTGAAGCTTTCTTT.

Details on this clonotype: One junction end does not reproduce the germline sequence, and a read error may be involved. This chain links TRBV5-6 with TRBJ2-5, with TRBD2 matching over 7 bases. CDR3 size: 14 residues. Looked up from germline, CDR1 is SGHDT and CDR2 is YYEEEE. CDR3 sequence reads: CAGSLTLSGGTQYF. The CDR3 DNA is TGTGCCGGCAGCTTGACCCTTTCGGGAGGGACCCAGTACTTC.

With respect to this clonotype: One end of the junction is discordant with germline, which a read error may explain. The V call is TRBV30, the J call TRBJ2-1; D is unclear. In germline, CDR1 is GTSNPN, CDR2 SVGIG (reference sequence). This CDR3 has 13 residues. The CDR3 sequence is CAWSPSVNNEQLF. As DNA, the CDR3 is TGTGCATGGAGTCCCAGCGTGAACAATGAGCAGCTCTTC.

Comment on this clonotype: One junction end does not reproduce the germline sequence, and a read error may be involved. V is TRBV4-1 and J is TRBJ2-7; either TRBD1 or TRBD2 may fit D (5 bases each). The CDR3 length is 13 residues. The V gene's germline CDR1 is MGHRA and CDR2 YSYEKL. The CDR3 loop is CTSSQSRDGAKYF. The CDR3 DNA follows: TGCACCAGCAGCCAGTCCCGGGACGGGGCAAAGTACTTC.

For this clonotype: A much larger clone is a single base away; this may be a read error. V is TRBV2 and J is TRBJ2-3; the D gene is possibly TRBD1 (5 bases). CDR3 length: 14 residues. Germline V gene data show CDR1 as SNHLY and CDR2 as FYNNEI. This CDR3 is CASSIQAPTDTRYF. The CDR3 DNA reads TGTGCCAGCAGTATACAGGCACCCACAGATACGCGGTATTTT.

This rearrangement joins TRBV5-6 to TRBJ2-2, with 7 bases identical to TRBD1. CDR1 and CDR2 from the germline V gene are SGHDT and YYEEEE. The CDR3 spans 15 residues. With 4 bases clipped from V and 0 bases from J, the junction kept 3 bases outside the gene matches. CDR3 coding DNA: TGTGCCAGCAGCCTGGGACAGACGAACACCGGGGAGCTGTTTTTT. It encodes CASSLGQTNTGELFF.

About this clonotype itself: In this CDR3 the conserved last residue, phenylalanine or tryptophan, is missing, so a read error is likely. It is unclear where the CDR3 begins or ends on the DNA, so no DNA is shown, and the CDR3 is as TCRdb lists it. This chain joins TRBV11-1 and TRBJ2-4; the listed D gene, TRBD2, was not tested against the DNA. Counting both end residues, the CDR3 totals 17 amino acids. Per the germline V gene, CDR1 is SGHAT and CDR2 is FQDESV (reference sequence). The CDR3 loop is CASSFPGTSGTKSIEYL.

As concerns this clonotype: One end of the junction varies from germline; a read error may be responsible. The gene calls are TRBV14 and TRBJ2-5; maybe TRBD1 (5 bases). The CDR3 spans 15 residues. The V gene's germline CDR1 is SGHDN and CDR2 FVKESK. Here the CDR3 reads CAGSPREVAQETQYF. The CDR3 DNA is TGTGCCGGCAGCCCCAGGGAAGTGGCACAAGAGACCCAGTACTTC.

This clonotype was picked up many times. The chain employs TRBV13 and TRBJ2-4; TRBD2 matches at 7 bases. Germline V gene lookup returns CDR1 PRHDT and CDR2 FYEKMQ (reference sequence). The CDR3 totals 17 residues. V was pared by 2 bases and J by 3 bases, with 10 bases of the junction left unmatched. In DNA form, the CDR3 reads TGTGCCAGCAGCTTAATCTCCGGGGGGTTGGACAAAAACATTCAGTACTTC. It encodes CASSLISGGLDKNIQYF.

The chain couples TRBV5-4 to TRBJ2-7; D possibly corresponds to TRBD1 (5 bases). Germline values: CDR1 SGHNT, CDR2 YYREEE (reference sequence). The CDR3 is 13 residues long. Between the trimmed V and J ends, which lost 3 bases and 3 bases, there was a span of 10 bases. CDR3: CASSSMQGYEQYF. CDR3 DNA sequence: TGTGCCAGCAGCTCCATGCAGGGCTACGAGCAGTACTTC.

In regard to this clonotype: At one end the junction does not follow the germline gene, possibly because of a read error. The CDR3 coding sequence is TGTAGCGTGACAGGGGGCCTCATCCTTGACACTGAAGCTTTCTTT. Translated: CSVTGGLILDTEAFF. This chain links TRBV29-1 with TRBJ1-1; 10 nucleotides agree with TRBD1. This CDR3 region has 15 residues. Per the germline V gene, CDR1 is SQVTM and CDR2 is ANQGSEA.

As regards this clonotype: At one boundary the junction diverges from the germline segment, which might be a read error. This chain uses TRBV29-1 with TRBJ2-7; TRBD1 matches at 8 bases. The CDR3 extends over 13 amino acids. Germline-derived CDR1 and CDR2 are SQVTM and ANQGSEA. The CDR3 DNA reads as TGCAGCATTGAGGGGACAGGTTCCTACGAGCAGTACTTC. Translated: CSIEGTGSYEQYF.

The genes are TRBV5-1 and TRBJ2-7; the match to TRBD2 covers 11 bases. The CDR3 length is 14 residues. Unmatched junction bases numbered 11, after V lost 4 bases and J lost 11 bases. Germline V gene data show CDR1 as SGHRS and CDR2 as YFSETQ. The CDR3 nucleotides read TGCGCCAGCAGCGTAGCGGGAGGGGAGTCGCAGAAGTACTTC. It codes for CASSVAGGESQKYF.

This clonotype was counted at least ten times. V and J are TRBV6-1 and TRBJ1-5; a weak D match, TRBD1 (6 bases). The germline V gene has CDR1 MNHNS and CDR2 SASEGT. The CDR3 extends over 15 amino acids. The ends were cut back, 0 bases at V and 4 bases at J, with 10 bases in the middle. CDR3 sequence: CASSEAGHPNQPQHF. DNA for the CDR3: TGTGCCAGCAGTGAAGCGGGACACCCTAATCAGCCCCAGCATTTT.